The 26 T cell receptor beta chains listed next were all sequenced from one sample in a study of blood T cell repertoires in COVID-19. Profiled with immunoSEQ multiplex PCR; TCRdb holds only in-frame clones, not every one. The table shows approximately 200,000 clones, with roughly nine tenths occurring only once. Sample: peripheral blood. The receptors here all came from a man aged 25 to 40 with acute or convalescent COVID-19.

This chain connects TRBV4-1 to TRBJ1-6; D unresolved. The ends were cut back, 3 bases at V and 7 bases at J, with 13 bases in the middle. This CDR3 has 15 amino acids. Germline CDR1 reads MGHRA; CDR2 reads YSYEKL. The CDR3 loop is CASSHPRGRNSPLHF. The CDR3 DNA reads as TGCGCCAGCAGCCACCCGCGGGGTAGGAATTCACCCCTCCACTTT.

This chain connects TRBV28 to TRBJ1-2; perhaps TRBD1 as D (6 bases). This CDR3 spans 12 amino acids. Between the trimmed V and J ends, which lost 6 bases and 6 bases, there was a span of 11 bases. CDR1 is MDHEN and CDR2 is SYDVKM in the germline V gene. The CDR3 spells CASRAGGHGYTF. Written as DNA, the CDR3 is TGTGCCAGCAGGGCGGGGGGGCATGGCTACACCTTC.

The chain combines TRBV28 with TRBJ1-3; TRBD1 agrees at 8 bases. CDR1 MDHEN and CDR2 SYDVKM come from the germline V gene. The V segment lost 6 bases and the J segment 0 bases; nucleotides outside the gene matches: 7. This CDR3 comprises 16 residues. CDR3 nucleotides: TGTGCCAGCAGGCCCGACAGGGGACGCTCTGGAAACACCATATATTTT. This gives the protein CASRPDRGRSGNTIYF.

The J gene is TRBJ1-5, the V gene TRBV5-1, with 7 bases that match TRBD1. CDR3 length: 16 amino acids. CDR1 and CDR2 from the germline V gene are SGHRS and YFSETQ. V dropped 0 bases and J dropped 3; count of bases not matched to a gene: 6. The CDR3 is CASSLGVQGLNQPQHF. The CDR3 DNA reads TGCGCCAGCAGCTTGGGGGTACAGGGGCTCAATCAGCCCCAGCATTTT.

V is TRBV19 and J is TRBJ1-3, with D possibly TRBD1 on 6 matching bases. Germline-derived CDR1 and CDR2 are LNHDA and SQIVND (reference sequence). Deletions cut 3 bases from V and 1 base from J, with 13 bases between. This CDR3 contains 16 residues. The CDR3: CASSMAGGRSGNTIYF. The CDR3 DNA sequence: TGTGCCAGTAGTATGGCGGGGGGCCGATCTGGAAACACCATATATTTT. The variable domain in full, completed from reference TRBV19 and TRBJ1-3, reads DGGITQSPKYLFRKEGQNVTLSCEQNLNHDAMYWYRQDPGQGLRLIYYSQIVNDFQKGDIAEGYSVSREKKESFPLTVTSAQKNPTAFYLCASSMAGGRSGNTIYFGEGSWLTVV.

The chain employs TRBV28 and TRBJ1-3; no clear D gene. Germline CDR1 and CDR2: MDHEN and SYDVKM. There are 14 residues in the CDR3. V lost 1 base and J lost 4, with 8 bases in between. The CDR3 here is CASSLSVTGNTIYF. CDR3 coding DNA: TGTGCCAGCAGTTTATCAGTTACCGGAAACACCATATATTTT.

The chain joins TRBV28 to TRBJ2-5; maybe TRBD1 (5 bases). Germline CDR1 reads MDHEN; CDR2 reads SYDVKM. Trimming stripped 3 bases from V and 3 bases from J, with 8 bases between. The CDR3 has 13 amino acids. CDR3 loop: CASSFGREETQYF. The CDR3 nucleotides read TGTGCCAGCAGTTTCGGCAGGGAAGAGACCCAGTACTTC.

The chain employs TRBV6-5 and TRBJ1-2; D unresolved. Germline lookup yields CDR1 MNHEY and CDR2 SVGAGI. The CDR3 totals 14 residues. V lost 6 bases, J lost 6 bases, and 17 bases lay in between. In DNA form, the CDR3 reads TGTGCCAGCAGAACGGGATCACCTGATGATGGCTACACCTTC. Translation: CASRTGSPDDGYTF.

The rearrangement links TRBV5-1 to TRBJ2-5; 10 nucleotides match TRBD1. CDR1 SGHRS and CDR2 YFSETQ come from the germline V gene. The CDR3 loop spans 15 amino acids. V lost 4 bases, J lost 4 bases, and 7 bases stayed unmatched. The DNA of the CDR3 is TGCGCCAGCAGCCCAAGACAGGGGGCAGGAGAGACCCAGTACTTC. Amino acid sequence: CASSPRQGAGETQYF.

This chain connects TRBV28 to TRBJ1-1; D is undetermined. Trimming took 9 bases from V and 0 from J, leaving 14 bases between them. The CDR3 extends over 14 amino acids. Germline V gives CDR1 MDHEN, CDR2 SYDVKM. DNA for the CDR3: TGTGCCAGTTTCAACGCAGGCATGAACACTGAAGCTTTCTTT. It translates to CASFNAGMNTEAFF.

This chain links TRBV19 with TRBJ1-5; D is undetermined. Germline CDR1 and CDR2: LNHDA and SQIVND (reference sequence). With 1 base removed from V and 7 bases from J, the gap between germline ends came to 14 bases. The CDR3 is made up of 15 amino acids. The CDR3 DNA reads TGTGCCAGTAGTATAGTGTCAGGCTCACGCCAGCCCCAGCATTTT. Amino acid sequence: CASSIVSGSRQPQHF.

The chain links TRBV5-6 to TRBJ2-1, with 8 bases identical to TRBD2. Per germline, CDR1 SGHDT and CDR2 YYEEEE. The CDR3 contains 15 residues. After removal of 4 bases from V and 6 bases from J, the junction contained 9 bases not matched to a gene. The CDR3, as DNA: TGTGCCAGCAGCACCCGGGGACTAGTCCTCAATGAGCAGTTCTTC. Protein product: CASSTRGLVLNEQFF.

The chain combines TRBV5-4 with TRBJ2-1; 7 nucleotides align to TRBD2. J gave up 2 bases and V 4 bases, and 6 bases lay outside the gene matches. CDR1 and CDR2 (germline): SGHNT, YYREEE (reference sequence). This CDR3 spans 15 amino acids. This chain's CDR3 is CASSPGRGPYNEQFF. CDR3 coding DNA: TGTGCCAGCAGCCCTGGGAGGGGACCCTACAATGAGCAGTTCTTC.

V gene TRBV10-3 combines with J gene TRBJ2-1; TRBD1 matches at 7 bases. This CDR3 contains 13 residues. V shed 5 bases and J 5 bases; nucleotides not matched to a gene: 3. Germline V gene sequence: CDR1 ENHRY, CDR2 SYGVKD. The CDR3 reads CAISRDSNNEQFF. DNA of the CDR3: TGTGCCATCAGTCGGGACAGCAACAATGAGCAGTTCTTC.

V gene TRBV5-8 combines with J gene TRBJ1-5, with D tentatively TRBD1 (6 bases). Trimming stripped 4 bases from V and 7 bases from J, with 15 bases between. The CDR3 consists of 14 residues. Per germline, CDR1 SGHTS and CDR2 YDEGEE. DNA for the CDR3: TGTGCCAGCAGCCGGGGGGGGGCTTACCAGCCCCAGCATTTT. Residues: CASSRGGAYQPQHF.

V gene TRBV9 combines with J gene TRBJ1-4; TRBD1 aligns across 7 bases. J lost 2 bases, V lost 5 bases, and 6 bases had no gene match. The germline V gene has CDR1 SGDLS and CDR2 YYNGEE. This CDR3 comprises 15 residues. Here the CDR3 DNA reads TGTGCCAGCAGTGAGAGACAGGGCACTAATGAAAAACTGTTTTTT. Its protein product is CASSERQGTNEKLFF.

This clone showed up just once. The rearrangement joins TRBV6-1 to TRBJ2-1; tentatively, D is TRBD1 (5 bases). Trimming cost V 2 bases and J 2 bases, with 13 bases left between them. Germline V lookup: CDR1 MNHNS, CDR2 SASEGT. The CDR3 covers 16 residues. CDR3 amino acids: CASSEIRAPTYNEQFF. DNA for the CDR3: TGTGCCAGCAGTGAAATCAGGGCCCCCACCTACAATGAGCAGTTCTTC.

This chain connects TRBV28 to TRBJ1-2; 7 positions agree with TRBD1. The junction had 11 bases not matched to a gene; V was cut back by 5 bases and J by 2 bases. Germline CDR1 is MDHEN and CDR2 is SYDVKM. The CDR3 length is 16 residues. This CDR3 reads CASSGYRGRANYGYTF. The CDR3 DNA follows: TGTGCCAGCAGTGGGTACAGGGGAAGGGCGAACTATGGCTACACCTTC.

This rearrangement joins TRBV28 to TRBJ1-2; the D is unclear. Deletions cut 6 bases from V and 2 bases from J, with 13 bases between. In germline, CDR1 is MDHEN, CDR2 SYDVKM. The CDR3 runs to 14 residues. As DNA, the CDR3 is TGTGCCAGCAGCCCAGGCCCCGCGAACTATGGCTACACCTTC. It specifies CASSPGPANYGYTF.

The V gene is TRBV7-3, the J gene TRBJ2-2; 7 nucleotides match TRBD2. The CDR3 has 17 amino acids. V shed 5 bases, J shed 3 bases, and the junction held 12 bases outside the gene matches. Germline values: CDR1 SGHTA, CDR2 FQGTGA. This chain's CDR3 is CASSPRGASGYTGELFF. The CDR3 nucleotides read TGTGCCAGCAGCCCCCGAGGGGCTAGCGGATACACCGGGGAGCTGTTTTTT.

The CDR3: CAISAASGGFTGELFF. CDR3 sequence (DNA): TGTGCCATCAGTGCAGCTAGCGGGGGTTTTACCGGGGAGCTGTTTTTT. J is TRBJ2-2 and V is TRBV10-3, with 10 bases that match TRBD2. Germline CDR1 is ENHRY and CDR2 is SYGVKD. The V gene end was trimmed by 4 bases and the J gene end by 5 bases; junction bases not matched to a gene: 7. The CDR3 is 16 residues long.

This clone showed up just a few times. The J gene is TRBJ2-2, the V gene TRBV7-8; TRBD2 matches 11 bases. After removal of 5 bases from V and 4 bases from J, the junction contained 15 bases not matched to a gene. This CDR3 region has 19 residues. CDR1 and CDR2 (germline): SGHVS, FQNEAQ. In DNA form, the CDR3 reads TGTGCCAGCAGCCAACCCAGGAATATTAGCGGGAGGGGCACCGGGGAGCTGTTTTTT. It specifies CASSQPRNISGRGTGELFF.

This chain joins TRBV7-9 and TRBJ1-2; D is undetermined. The CDR3 covers 14 residues. Trimming removed 1 base at V and 3 bases at J, with 9 bases between. Germline V gene data show CDR1 as SEHNR and CDR2 as FQNEAQ (reference sequence). Written as DNA, the CDR3 is TGTGCCAGCAGCTTAGGTCCGGGGTACTATGGCTACACCTTC. It is translated as CASSLGPGYYGYTF.

V gene TRBV28 combines with J gene TRBJ2-7; D is uncertain. Germline V gene lookup returns CDR1 MDHEN and CDR2 SYDVKM. The ends were cut back, 3 bases at V and 0 bases at J, with 9 bases in the middle. The CDR3 sequence is 14 residues long. CDR3 sequence: CASSFQTGSYEQYF. CDR3 nucleotides: TGTGCCAGCAGTTTTCAGACGGGCTCCTACGAGCAGTACTTC.

This sequence joins TRBV28 and TRBJ2-3, with TRBD2 matching 11 bases. The CDR3 totals 15 residues. The ends lost 2 bases at V and 4 bases at J; junction bases unmatched: 2. Germline loops: CDR1 MDHEN, CDR2 SYDVKM. For the CDR3, the DNA is TGTGCCAGCAGTTTACCGGGACTAGCGGCAGATACGCAGTATTTT. Protein sequence: CASSLPGLAADTQYF.

The V call is TRBV5-4, the J call TRBJ2-3, with TRBD1 matching over 9 bases. The CDR3 length is 14 residues. With V trimmed by 5 bases and J by 1 base, 2 bases remained unmatched. Germline V CDR1 and CDR2: SGHNT, YYREEE (reference sequence). The CDR3 nucleotides read TGTGCCAGCAGAAGGACAGGGGGCACAGATACGCAGTATTTT. Its protein is CASRRTGGTDTQYF.